This record looks at one T cell receptor beta chain sequence and its context. Its antigen remains unknown. This sample is part of a study of memory CD4+ T cells and cytomegalovirus serostatus. Looking at the study overall: Healthy Belgian adult donors included about nine CMV-positive and 24 CMV-negative people. Study-level findings and limits: Median bootstrapped AUC for CMV status was about 0.96 originally, 0.85 to 0.92 US-trained.

CDR1 MNHEY and CDR2 SVGAGI come from the germline V gene. The CDR3 sequence is 12 residues long. V was trimmed by 5 bases and J by 4 bases, leaving 9 bases between them. Under the authors' procedure: After removing out-of-frame reads, 2.3 million or so distinct TCRbeta sequences remained. TCRdb's table, derived via immunoSEQ multiplex PCR, lists solely in-frame clones and lacks some. V, J and clone size are taken as reported in that table, and D and trimming were inferred from the DNA itself. The sample records 70,000 to 95,000 clones, 65% to 85% being singletons. Single viable CD3+CD4+CD8-CD45RO+ cells were sorted as the memory CD4+ T cells.

The chain joins TRBV6-5 to TRBJ2-7, with unresolved D. The origin of this receptor is an adult in good health and CMV-seronegative. Sequenced input: memory CD4+ T cells from blood. The CDR3 reads CASSRGSYEQYF. In DNA form, the CDR3 reads TGTGCCAGCAGTCGAGGTTCTTACGAGCAGTACTTC.